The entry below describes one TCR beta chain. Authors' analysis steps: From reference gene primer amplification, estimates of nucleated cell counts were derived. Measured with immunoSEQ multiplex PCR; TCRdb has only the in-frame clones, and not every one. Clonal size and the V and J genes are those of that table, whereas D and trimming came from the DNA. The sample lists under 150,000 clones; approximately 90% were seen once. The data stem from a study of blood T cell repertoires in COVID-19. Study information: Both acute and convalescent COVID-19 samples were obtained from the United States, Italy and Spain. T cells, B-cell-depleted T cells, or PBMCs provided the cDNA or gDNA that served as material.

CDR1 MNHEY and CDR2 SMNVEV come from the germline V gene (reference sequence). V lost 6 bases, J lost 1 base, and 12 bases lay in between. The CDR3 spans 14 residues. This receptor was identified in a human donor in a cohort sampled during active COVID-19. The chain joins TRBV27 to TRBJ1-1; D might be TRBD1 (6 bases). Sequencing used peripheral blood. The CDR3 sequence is CASRLQGGNTEAFF. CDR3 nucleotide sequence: TGTGCCAGCAGATTACAGGGTGGGAACACTGAAGCTTTCTTT.